A selection of T cell receptor beta chains follows, all from one sample in a study of cytomegalovirus exposure and HLA in healthy donors. Profiled with immunoSEQ multiplex PCR; TCRdb holds only in-frame clones, not every one. The clone table shows around 190,000 clones, with the ten largest holding more than 0.75%. The sample comprised PBMCs. These receptors originate from a woman aged 30 to 39 in good health and CMV-seropositive. Each CDR3 is given with its conserved first and last residue. The order of the fields is D gene, V gene, J gene, CDR3 protein, CDR3 DNA. A D gene is named only where the DNA matches it firmly.

TRBD1	TRBV11-3	TRBJ2-2	CASSSGQGAFGELFF	TGTGCCAGCAGCTCGGGACAGGGGGCTTTCGGGGAGCTGTTTTTT
.	TRBV15	TRBJ1-2	CATSNRQARQGYTF	TGTGCCACCAGCAATCGTCAGGCCAGGCAGGGCTACACCTTC
.	TRBV7-2	TRBJ1-3	CASSFILGGLSGNTIYF	TGTGCCAGCAGCTTTATTCTGGGGGGGCTGTCAGGAAACACCATATATTTT
TRBD1	TRBV5-1	TRBJ1-4	CASAGQGNEKLFF	TGCGCCAGCGCGGGACAGGGAAATGAAAAACTGTTTTTT
.	TRBV6-5	TRBJ1-2	CASSYGAHGYTF	TGTGCCAGCAGTTACGGGGCCCATGGCTACACCTTC
TRBD2	TRBV30	TRBJ2-3	CAWSSGGGEDTQYF	TGTGCCTGGAGCAGCGGGGGCGGCGAAGATACGCAGTATTTT
TRBD1	TRBV5-1	TRBJ1-2	CASSLPGGPSNYGYTF	TGCGCCAGCAGTCTCCCAGGGGGCCCCTCTAACTATGGCTACACCTTC
.	TRBV15	TRBJ2-5	CATSNPGETQYF	TGTGCCACCAGCAACCCCGGAGAGACCCAGTACTTC
.	TRBV15	TRBJ2-7	CATSSATVYDEQYF	TGTGCCACCAGCAGCGCGACAGTTTACGACGAGCAGTACTTC
.	TRBV10-3	TRBJ2-6	CAISPHEDSGANVLTF	TGTGCCATCAGCCCCCATGAGGACTCTGGGGCCAACGTCCTGACTTTC
.	TRBV18	TRBJ1-1	CASLYERSTEAFF	TGTGCCAGCTTATATGAGAGGTCCACTGAAGCTTTCTTT
.	TRBV30	TRBJ1-1	CAWSLGQGNTEAFF	TGTGCCTGGAGTCTTGGGCAGGGAAACACTGAAGCTTTCTTT
.	TRBV4-1	TRBJ2-2	CASSQQGMNTGELFF	TGCGCCAGCAGCCAACAGGGGATGAACACCGGGGAGCTGTTTTTT
.	TRBV4-3	TRBJ1-5	CASSQEFSGGTAYSNQPQHF	TGCGCCAGCAGCCAAGAATTTTCGGGCGGGACGGCGTATAGCAATCAGCCCCAGCATTTT
.	TRBV9	TRBJ1-1	CASSGKRDRLLMNTEAFF	TGTGCCAGCAGCGGAAAAAGAGACAGGCTACTTATGAACACTGAAGCTTTCTTT
.	TRBV7-6	TRBJ2-7	CASSLDGLSYEQYF	TGTGCCAGCAGCCTGGACGGACTCTCCTACGAGCAGTACTTC
.	TRBV30	TRBJ1-3	CAWSVLSSGNTIYF	TGCGCCTGGAGTGTACTGTCCTCTGGAAACACCATATATTTT
.	TRBV6-1	TRBJ2-7	CASSAQGTGEQYF	TGTGCCAGCAGTGCTCAGGGAACGGGCGAGCAGTACTTC
TRBD1	TRBV29-1	TRBJ1-1	CSAGTVQAFF	TGCAGCGCCGGGACAGTGCAAGCTTTCTTT
TRBD2	TRBV18	TRBJ2-1	CASSPTGTSGPTYNEQFF	TGTGCCAGCTCCCCTACCGGGACTAGCGGGCCTACCTACAATGAGCAGTTCTTC